A selection of T cell receptor beta chains follows, all from one sample in a study of human T cells and chemical hapten exposure. A single record per CDR3 protein comes from TCRdb applying MiXCR to the RACE reads. In the table there are 75,000 to 100,000 distinct CDR3 sequences, 7% to 10% of which are singletons. Source: whole blood, taken in connection with sensitization to the hapten diphenylcyclopropenone (DPC). These receptors were taken from a woman aged 40 to 50 with alopecia areata. Some clones in this sample may be carry-over from other donors' samples. Each CDR3 is given with its conserved first and last residue. Fields, in order: clone size, J gene, D gene, V gene, CDR3 DNA, CDR3 protein. A D gene is named only where the DNA matches it firmly. For some rows the clone size is stated as once, few or many, or as a class when expanded; others skip it.

>many|TRBJ1-2|TRBD1|TRBV27
TGTGCCAGCAGTCTGACAGGGCTGGGGCGCTATGGCTACACCTTC
CASSLTGLGRYGYTF
>.|TRBJ1-1|.|TRBV28
TGTGCCAGCAGTTCCCACAGATTAGACACTGAAGCTTTCTTT
CASSSHRLDTEAFF
>many|TRBJ1-4|.|TRBV6-1
TGTGCCAGCAGTGAATCAGTGATTAATGAAAAACTGTTTTTT
CASSESVINEKLFF
>.|TRBJ1-1|.|TRBV28
TGTGCCAGCAGTTCTACCAATCGCCCTGAACGGGCTTTCTTT
CASSSTNRPERAFF
>many|TRBJ2-1|TRBD2|TRBV12-3/TRBV12-4
TGTGCCAGCAGTCTCAGCGGGAGCGGCCACAATGAGCAGTTCTTC
CASSLSGSGHNEQFF
>few|TRBJ2-7|.|TRBV24-1
TGTGCCACCAGTGCGGCAGGGGTATCGGGGGAGCAGTACTTC
CATSAAGVSGEQYF
>.|TRBJ2-7|TRBD1|TRBV18
TGTGCCAGCTCACCAGGGGACAGTTCCTACGAGCAGTACTTC
CASSPGDSSYEQYF
>.|TRBJ2-5|.|TRBV20-1
TGCAGTGCTAGTCCGATCAGCAGGGGCCAAGAGACCCAGTACTTC
CSASPISRGQETQYF
>many|TRBJ2-3|.|TRBV27
TGTGCCAGCAGCCTGGGACGGGAACCGCCCGATACGCAGTATTTT
CASSLGREPPDTQYF
>many|TRBJ1-1|.|TRBV6-5
TGTGCCAGCAGGTTCGGGGCAGGGAAAGCTTTCTTT
CASRFGAGKAFF
>many|TRBJ1-5|TRBD1|TRBV19
TGTGCCAGTAGTATATCAGAGGGGGCGCGGAGCAATCAGCCCCAGCATTTT
CASSISEGARSNQPQHF
>.|TRBJ2-7|.|TRBV5-8
TGTGCCAGCAGCTTGGTCGGGACTGGATTCTACGAGCAGTACTTC
CASSLVGTGFYEQYF
>.|TRBJ2-2|.|TRBV28
TGTGCCAGCAGTTCCGGCCGGGTTACCTGGGGCACCGGGGAGCTGTTTTTT
CASSSGRVTWGTGELFF
>many|TRBJ1-3|.|TRBV20-1
TGCAGTGCTAGACCACGCCGGGGAAGTGGAAACACCATATATTTT
CSARPRRGSGNTIYF
>few|TRBJ2-7|.|TRBV4-3
TGCGCCAGCAGCCAAGAAGGCAGAGCCTACGAGCAGTACTTC
CASSQEGRAYEQYF
>many|TRBJ2-5|.|TRBV18
TGTGCCAGCTCCCCAAATTTAGCCCTCCAAGAGACCCAGTACTTC
CASSPNLALQETQYF
>.|TRBJ2-7|.|TRBV6-2/TRBV6-3
TGTGCCAGCAGTTCCTCCGGGAAGGGGCTCAAGAGGTACGAGCAGTACTTC
CASSSSGKGLKRYEQYF
>.|TRBJ2-4|.|TRBV19
TGTGCCAGTAGTACCGCCGTGGGCCGAGGGATTCAGTACTTC
CASSTAVGRGIQYF
>.|TRBJ2-7|.|TRBV3-1
TGTGCCAGCAGCCTTTCCCCGGGACCCACACGATCCTACGAGCAGTACTTC
CASSLSPGPTRSYEQYF
>.|TRBJ2-7|TRBD2|TRBV28
TGTGCCACCATGACTAGCGGGAGTCTGTACGAGCAGTACTTC
CATMTSGSLYEQYF
>.|TRBJ2-7|.|TRBV4-3
TGCGCCAGCAGCCAACAGGCCCGGGACGTCGAGCAGTACTTC
CASSQQARDVEQYF
>few|TRBJ2-3|.|TRBV7-2
TGTGCCAGCAGCTGGCGAGCGGGTGAGAGGACAGATACGCAGTATTTT
CASSWRAGERTDTQYF
>.|TRBJ1-3|.|TRBV28
TGTGCCAGCAGTTCGGGAGCAGGGGAGAGAGGAAACACCATATATTTT
CASSSGAGERGNTIYF
>few|TRBJ2-5|.|TRBV20-1
TGCAGTGCTATCTACCAAGAGACCCAGTACTTC
CSAIYQETQYF
>.|TRBJ2-3|TRBD2|TRBV7-3
TGTGCCAGCAGCTCGGCTAGCGGGAGAGCCAAGTTTTGGGACCCACAAGGTCTCACAGATACGCAGTATTTT
CASSSASGRAKFWDPQGLTDTQYF
>few|TRBJ2-7|TRBD2|TRBV3-1
TGTGCCAGCAGCCAAGTCCCCGGTCTAGCGGGAAGCTACGAGCAGTACTTC
CASSQVPGLAGSYEQYF
>few|TRBJ1-5|TRBD1|TRBV18
TGTGCCAGCTCACCGTTTGGGACAGGGACTCAGCCCCAGCATTTT
CASSPFGTGTQPQHF
>.|TRBJ2-3|TRBD2|TRBV12-3/TRBV12-4
TGTGCCAGCAGTCCCCCGGGGGGACTAGCGGGAGGCCTAGGATATACGCAGTATTTT
CASSPPGGLAGGLGYTQYF
>many|TRBJ2-7|.|TRBV28
TGTGCCAGCAGCCTAACAGGGATCAGCGAGCAGTACTTC
CASSLTGISEQYF
>many|TRBJ2-2|TRBD2|TRBV10-3
TGTGCCATCAGTGACTCCGGACTAGACACCGGGGAGCTGTTTTTT
CAISDSGLDTGELFF
>.|TRBJ2-2|.|TRBV30
TGTGCTGCCCGTGGAGGGGAGCTGTTTTTT
CAARGGELFF
>few|TRBJ1-5|.|TRBV29-1
TGCAGCGTCGCCCAGGGAAACAATCAGCCCCAGCATTTT
CSVAQGNNQPQHF